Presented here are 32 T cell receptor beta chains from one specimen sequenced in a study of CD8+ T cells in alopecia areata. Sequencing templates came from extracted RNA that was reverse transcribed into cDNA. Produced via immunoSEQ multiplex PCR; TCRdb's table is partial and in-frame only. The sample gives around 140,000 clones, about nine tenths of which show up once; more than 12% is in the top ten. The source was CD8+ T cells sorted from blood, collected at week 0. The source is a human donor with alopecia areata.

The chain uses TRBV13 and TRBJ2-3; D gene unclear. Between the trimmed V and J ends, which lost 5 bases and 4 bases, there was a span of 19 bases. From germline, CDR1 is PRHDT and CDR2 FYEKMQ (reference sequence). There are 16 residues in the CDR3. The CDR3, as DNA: TGTGCCAGCAGCAAGCCCGTCCCGGTTGGACCAGATACGCAGTATTTT. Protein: CASSKPVPVGPDTQYF. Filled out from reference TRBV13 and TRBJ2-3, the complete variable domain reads AAGVIQSPRHLIKEKRETATLKCYPIPRHDTVYWYQQGPGQDPQFLISFYEKMQSDKGSIPDRFSAQQFSDYHSELNMSSLELGDSALYFCASSKPVPVGPDTQYFGPGTRLTVL.

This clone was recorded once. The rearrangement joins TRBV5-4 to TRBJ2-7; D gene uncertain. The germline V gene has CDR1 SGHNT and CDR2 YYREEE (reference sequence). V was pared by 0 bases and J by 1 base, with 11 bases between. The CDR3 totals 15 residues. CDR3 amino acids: CASSLASQVSYEQYF. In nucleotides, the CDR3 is TGTGCCAGCAGCTTGGCTTCCCAGGTGTCCTACGAGCAGTACTTC. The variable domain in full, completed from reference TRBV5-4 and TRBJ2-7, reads ETGVTQSPTHLIKTRGQQVTLRCSSQSGHNTVSWYQQALGQGPQFIFQYYREEENGRGNFPPRFSGLQFPNYSSELNVNALELDDSALYLCASSLASQVSYEQYFGPGTRLTVT.

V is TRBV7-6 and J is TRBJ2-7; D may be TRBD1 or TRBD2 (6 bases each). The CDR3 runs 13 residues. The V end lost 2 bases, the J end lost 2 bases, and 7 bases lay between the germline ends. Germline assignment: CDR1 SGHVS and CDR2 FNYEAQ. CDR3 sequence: CASSLRGAYEQYF. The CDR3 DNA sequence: TGTGCCAGCAGCTTAAGGGGGGCCTACGAGCAGTACTTC.

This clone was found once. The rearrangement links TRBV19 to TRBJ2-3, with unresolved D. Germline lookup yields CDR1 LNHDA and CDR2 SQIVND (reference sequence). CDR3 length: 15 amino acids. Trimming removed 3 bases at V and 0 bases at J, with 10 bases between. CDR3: CASSIVAVSTDTQYF. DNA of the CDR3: TGTGCCAGTAGTATTGTGGCAGTTAGCACAGATACGCAGTATTTT.

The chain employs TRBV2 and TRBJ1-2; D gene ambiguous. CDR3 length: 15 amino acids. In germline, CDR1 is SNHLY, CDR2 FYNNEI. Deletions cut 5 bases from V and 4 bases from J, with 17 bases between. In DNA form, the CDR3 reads TGTGCCAGCAGTCCTCCCCGGACTGACCCCTATGGCTACACCTTC. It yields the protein CASSPPRTDPYGYTF.

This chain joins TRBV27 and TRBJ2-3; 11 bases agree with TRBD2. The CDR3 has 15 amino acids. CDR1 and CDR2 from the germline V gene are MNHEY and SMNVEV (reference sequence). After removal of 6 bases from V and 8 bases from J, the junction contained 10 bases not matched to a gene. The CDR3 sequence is CASRIGLAGTGTQYF. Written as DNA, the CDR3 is TGTGCCAGCAGAATCGGACTAGCGGGTACTGGTACGCAGTATTTT.

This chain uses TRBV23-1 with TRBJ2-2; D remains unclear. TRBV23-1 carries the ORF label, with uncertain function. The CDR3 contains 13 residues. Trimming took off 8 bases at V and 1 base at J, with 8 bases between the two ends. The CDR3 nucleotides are TGCGCCAGCCCCCAAGAGAACACCGGGGAGCTGTTTTTT. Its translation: CASPQENTGELFF.

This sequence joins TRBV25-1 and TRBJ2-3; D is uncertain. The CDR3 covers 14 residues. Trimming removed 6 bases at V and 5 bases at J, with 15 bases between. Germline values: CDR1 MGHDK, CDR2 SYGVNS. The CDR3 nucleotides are TGTGCCAGCAGCGCCTCGGCGCCGGTAGATACGCAGTATTTT. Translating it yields CASSASAPVDTQYF.

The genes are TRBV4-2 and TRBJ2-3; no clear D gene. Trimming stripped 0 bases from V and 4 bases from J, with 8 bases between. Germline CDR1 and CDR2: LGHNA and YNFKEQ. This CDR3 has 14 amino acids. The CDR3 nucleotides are TGTGCCAGCAGCCAAGATCTGGCAGCAGATACGCAGTATTTT. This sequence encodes CASSQDLAADTQYF.

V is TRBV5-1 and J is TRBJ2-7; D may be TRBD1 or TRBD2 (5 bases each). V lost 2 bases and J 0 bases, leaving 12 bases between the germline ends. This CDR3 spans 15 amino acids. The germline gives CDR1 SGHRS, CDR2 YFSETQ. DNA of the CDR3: TGCGCCAGCAGCTTCCTCTGGGACCGCTCCTACGAGCAGTACTTC. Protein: CASSFLWDRSYEQYF.

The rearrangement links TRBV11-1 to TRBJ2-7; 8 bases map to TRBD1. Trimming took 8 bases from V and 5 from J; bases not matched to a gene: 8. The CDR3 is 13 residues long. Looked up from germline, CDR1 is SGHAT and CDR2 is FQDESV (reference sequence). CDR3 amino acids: CASLHRGANEQYF. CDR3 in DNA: TGTGCCAGCCTTCACAGGGGGGCCAACGAGCAGTACTTC.

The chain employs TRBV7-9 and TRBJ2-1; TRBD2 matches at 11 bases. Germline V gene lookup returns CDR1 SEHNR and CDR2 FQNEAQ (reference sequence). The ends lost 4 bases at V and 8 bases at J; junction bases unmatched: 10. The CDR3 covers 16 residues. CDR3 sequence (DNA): TGTGCCAGCAGCTCTTCTAGCGGGGGGCCCAGCCATGAGCAGTTCTTC. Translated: CASSSSSGGPSHEQFF. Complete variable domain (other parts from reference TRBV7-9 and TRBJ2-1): DTGVSQNPRHKITKRGQNVTFRCDPISEHNRLYWYRQTLGQGPEFLTYFQNEAQLEKSRLLSDRFSAERPKGSFSTLEIQRTEQGDSAMYLCASSSSSGGPSHEQFFGPGTRLTVL.

This CDR3 reads CASTLRWGSTDTQYF. As DNA, the CDR3 is TGTGCCAGCACCTTGAGGTGGGGAAGCACAGATACGCAGTATTTT. This chain joins TRBV19 and TRBJ2-3; no clear D. This CDR3 is built from 15 residues. Germline assignment: CDR1 LNHDA and CDR2 SQIVND (reference sequence). Trimming removed 9 bases at V and 0 bases at J, with 16 bases between.

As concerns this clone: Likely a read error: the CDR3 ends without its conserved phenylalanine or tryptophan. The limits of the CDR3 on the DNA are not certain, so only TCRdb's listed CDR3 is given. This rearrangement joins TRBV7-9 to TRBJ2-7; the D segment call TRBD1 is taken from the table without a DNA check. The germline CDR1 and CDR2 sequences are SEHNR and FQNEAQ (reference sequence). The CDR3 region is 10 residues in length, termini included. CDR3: CASSLEDTWL.

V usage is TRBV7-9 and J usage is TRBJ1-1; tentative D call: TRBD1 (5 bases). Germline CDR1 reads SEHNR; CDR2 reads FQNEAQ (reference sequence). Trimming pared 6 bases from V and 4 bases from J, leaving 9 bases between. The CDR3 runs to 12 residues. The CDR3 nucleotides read TGTGCCAGCAGGCTGGGGGGCACTGAAGCTTTCTTT. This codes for CASRLGGTEAFF.

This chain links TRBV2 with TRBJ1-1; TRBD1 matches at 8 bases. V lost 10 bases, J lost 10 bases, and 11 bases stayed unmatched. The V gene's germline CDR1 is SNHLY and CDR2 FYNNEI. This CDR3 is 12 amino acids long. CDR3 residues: CAIIPNRGGAFF. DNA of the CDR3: TGTGCCATCATCCCTAACAGGGGGGGAGCTTTCTTT. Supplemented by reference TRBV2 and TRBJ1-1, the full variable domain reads EPEVTQTPSHQVTQMGQEVILRCVPISNHLYFYWYRQILGQKVEFLVSFYNNEISEKSEIFDDQFSVERPDGSNFTLKIRSTKLEDSAMYFCAIIPNRGGAFFGQGTRLTVV.

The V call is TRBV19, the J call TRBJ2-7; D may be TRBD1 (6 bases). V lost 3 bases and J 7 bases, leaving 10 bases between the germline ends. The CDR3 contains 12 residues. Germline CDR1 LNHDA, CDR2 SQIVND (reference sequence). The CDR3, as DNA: TGTGCCAGTAGTATTAGGGGGAGAGAGCAGTACTTC. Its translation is CASSIRGREQYF.

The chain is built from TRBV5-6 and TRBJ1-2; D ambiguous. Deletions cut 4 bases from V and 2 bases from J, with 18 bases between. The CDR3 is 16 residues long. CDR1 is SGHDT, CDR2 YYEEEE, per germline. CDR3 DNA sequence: TGTGCCAGCAGCCCATCGATGCAGCCGCTCAACTATGGCTACACCTTC. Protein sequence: CASSPSMQPLNYGYTF.

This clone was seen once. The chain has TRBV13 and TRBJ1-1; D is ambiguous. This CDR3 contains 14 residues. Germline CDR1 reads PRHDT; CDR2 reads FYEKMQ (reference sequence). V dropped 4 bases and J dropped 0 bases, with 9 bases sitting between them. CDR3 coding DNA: TGTGCCAGCAGCTCCACACCCATGAACACTGAAGCTTTCTTT. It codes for CASSSTPMNTEAFF.

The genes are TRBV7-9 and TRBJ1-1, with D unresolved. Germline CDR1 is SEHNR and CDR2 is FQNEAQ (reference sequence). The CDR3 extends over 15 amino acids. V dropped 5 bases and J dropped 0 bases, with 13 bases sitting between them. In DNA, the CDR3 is TGTGCCAGCAGCCTATTGGAGGGCATGAACACTGAAGCTTTCTTT. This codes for CASSLLEGMNTEAFF.

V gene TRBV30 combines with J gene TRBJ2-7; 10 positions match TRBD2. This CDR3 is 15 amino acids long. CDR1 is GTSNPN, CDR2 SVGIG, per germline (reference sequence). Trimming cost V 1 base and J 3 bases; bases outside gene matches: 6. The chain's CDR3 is CAWSGTSGGFYEQYF. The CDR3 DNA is TGTGCCTGGAGTGGGACTAGCGGAGGATTCTACGAGCAGTACTTC.

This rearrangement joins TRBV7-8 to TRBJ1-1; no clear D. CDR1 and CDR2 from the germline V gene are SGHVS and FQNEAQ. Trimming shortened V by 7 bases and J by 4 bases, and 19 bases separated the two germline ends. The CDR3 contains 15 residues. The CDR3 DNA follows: TGTGCCAGCAACTCCGAGGCAGGTCCGGTCACTGAAGCTTTCTTT. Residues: CASNSEAGPVTEAFF.

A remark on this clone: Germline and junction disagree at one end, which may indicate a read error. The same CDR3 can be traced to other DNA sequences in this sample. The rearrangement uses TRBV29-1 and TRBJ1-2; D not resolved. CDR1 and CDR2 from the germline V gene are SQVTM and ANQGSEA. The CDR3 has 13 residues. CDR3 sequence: CSVEATVNYGYTF. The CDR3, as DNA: TGCAGCGTTGAAGCCACGGTTAACTACGGCTACACCTTC.

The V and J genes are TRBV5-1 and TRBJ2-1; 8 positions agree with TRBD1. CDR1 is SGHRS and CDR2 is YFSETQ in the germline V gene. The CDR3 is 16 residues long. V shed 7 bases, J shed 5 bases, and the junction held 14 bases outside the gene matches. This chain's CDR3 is CASSFTPGTGNNEQFF. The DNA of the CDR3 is TGCGCCAGCTCCTTTACCCCCGGGACAGGAAACAATGAGCAGTTCTTC.

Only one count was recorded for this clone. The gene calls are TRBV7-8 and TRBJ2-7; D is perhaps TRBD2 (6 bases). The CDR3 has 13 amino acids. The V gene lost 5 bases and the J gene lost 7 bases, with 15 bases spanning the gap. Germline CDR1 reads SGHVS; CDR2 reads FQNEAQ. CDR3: CASSAPPRGEQYF. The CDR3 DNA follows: TGTGCCAGCAGCGCGCCTCCCCGGGGGGAGCAGTACTTC. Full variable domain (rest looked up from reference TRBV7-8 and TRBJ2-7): GAGVSQSPRYKVAKRGQDVALRCDPISGHVSLFWYQQALGQGPEFLTYFQNEAQLDKSGLPSDRFFAERPEGSVSTLKIQRTQQEDSAVYLCASSAPPRGEQYFGPGTRLTVT.

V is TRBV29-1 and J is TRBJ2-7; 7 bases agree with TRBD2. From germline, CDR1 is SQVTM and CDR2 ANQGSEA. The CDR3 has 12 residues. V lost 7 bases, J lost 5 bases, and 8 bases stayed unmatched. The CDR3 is CSAVTGGNEQYF. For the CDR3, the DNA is TGCAGCGCCGTGACCGGGGGGAACGAGCAGTACTTC.

CDR3 DNA: TGTGCCAGCAGCCAATACTCGGCAGGGGGAGACGAGCAGTACTTC. Protein sequence: CASSQYSAGGDEQYF. The genes are TRBV16 and TRBJ2-7; 7 nucleotides match TRBD1. The CDR3 consists of 15 residues. Germline lookup yields CDR1 KGHSY and CDR2 FQNENV. V shed 1 base, J shed 5 bases, and the junction held 8 bases outside the gene matches.

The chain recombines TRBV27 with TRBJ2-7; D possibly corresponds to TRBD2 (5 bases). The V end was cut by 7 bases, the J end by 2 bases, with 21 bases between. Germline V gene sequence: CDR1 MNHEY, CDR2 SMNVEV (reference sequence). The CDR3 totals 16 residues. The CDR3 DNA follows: TGTGCCAGCATGGGGAGCGATAGCTCACCGACCTACGAGCAGTACTTC. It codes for CASMGSDSSPTYEQYF.

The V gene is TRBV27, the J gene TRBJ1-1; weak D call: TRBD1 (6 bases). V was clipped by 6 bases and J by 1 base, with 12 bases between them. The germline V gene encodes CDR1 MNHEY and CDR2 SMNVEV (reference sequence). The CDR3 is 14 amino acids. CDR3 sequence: CASRRLGQNTEAFF. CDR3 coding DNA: TGTGCCAGCAGACGGTTGGGACAGAACACTGAAGCTTTCTTT.

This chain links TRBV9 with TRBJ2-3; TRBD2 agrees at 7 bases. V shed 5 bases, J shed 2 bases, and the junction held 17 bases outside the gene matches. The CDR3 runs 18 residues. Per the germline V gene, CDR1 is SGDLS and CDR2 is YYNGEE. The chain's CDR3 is CASSERPPRESVTDTQYF. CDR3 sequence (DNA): TGTGCCAGCAGTGAGAGACCGCCGCGGGAGTCCGTCACAGATACGCAGTATTTT.

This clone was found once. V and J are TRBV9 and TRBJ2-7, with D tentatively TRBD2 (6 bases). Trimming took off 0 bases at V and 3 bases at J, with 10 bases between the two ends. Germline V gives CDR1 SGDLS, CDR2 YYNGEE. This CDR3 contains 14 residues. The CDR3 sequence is CASSVASEGYEQYF. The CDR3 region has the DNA TGTGCCAGCAGCGTAGCGTCGGAGGGCTACGAGCAGTACTTC.

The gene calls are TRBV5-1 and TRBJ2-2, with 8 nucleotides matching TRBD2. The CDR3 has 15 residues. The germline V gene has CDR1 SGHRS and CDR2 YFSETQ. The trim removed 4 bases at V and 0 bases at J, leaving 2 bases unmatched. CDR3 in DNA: TGCGCCAGCAGCGAGGGACTAGCGAACACCGGGGAGCTGTTTTTT. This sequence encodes CASSEGLANTGELFF. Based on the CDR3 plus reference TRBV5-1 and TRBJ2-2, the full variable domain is KAGVTQTPRYLIKTRGQQVTLSCSPISGHRSVSWYQQTPGQGLQFLFEYFSETQRNKGNFPGRFSGRQFSNSRSEMNVSTLELGDSALYLCASSEGLANTGELFFGEGSRLTVL.